These T cell receptor beta chains were read from a single sample in a study of OX40 agonist ivuxolimab in advanced cancers. TCRdb's copy holds only in-frame clones and misses some; the assay was immunoSEQ multiplex PCR. Counted here are about 64,000 clones, approximately 86% occurring once; the ten biggest clones make up 2.8%. Sample: CD4+ or CD8+ T cells sorted from blood, taken in a trial of the OX40 agonist ivuxolimab. Receptors originate from an adult with an advanced solid tumor such as melanoma, head and neck, liver or kidney cancer. Both conserved end residues are part of each CDR3. The order of the fields is D gene, clone size, V gene, J gene, CDR3 DNA, CDR3 protein. The D gene is left open where the match is weak. Part of the rows lack a size; the others show once, few, many or a class for expanded clones.

>NA|NA|TRBV6-1|TRBJ2-5
TGTGCCAGCAGTCAACAGGGGAGGGAGACCCAGTACTTC
CASSQQGRETQYF
>TRBD2|NA|TRBV5-1|TRBJ2-1
TGCGCCAGCAGCCACCCCGAAATAGCGGGAGGCACCAATGAGCAGTTCTTC
CASSHPEIAGGTNEQFF
>NA|NA|TRBV28|TRBJ2-5
TGTGCCAGCAGTTTAGGCCGGGGCCCACGGGTGGAGACCCAGTACTTC
CASSLGRGPRVETQYF
>NA|NA|TRBV5-6|TRBJ2-3
TGTGCCAGCAGCTTACGTCCCGGAGCAGATACGCAGTATTTT
CASSLRPGADTQYF
>NA|few|TRBV6-1|TRBJ2-5
TGTGCCAGTCTTAACCGCAGGGGGGCTCAAGAGACCCAGTACTTC
CASLNRRGAQETQYF
>NA|once|TRBV28|TRBJ1-4
TGTGCCAGCAGTTCTCCAGCAGGGACAACTAATGAAAAACTGTTTTTT
CASSSPAGTTNEKLFF
>NA|few|TRBV2|TRBJ1-3
TGTGCCAGCAGTTTGGACCTAATGATGGGAAACACCATATATTTT
CASSLDLMMGNTIYF
>NA|NA|TRBV6-1|TRBJ1-5
TGTGCCAGCAGTACCTCGGGGAGTAATCAGCCCCAGCATTTT
CASSTSGSNQPQHF
>NA|NA|TRBV19|TRBJ1-4
TGTGCCAGTACTGGGACGGCCGGCCAGTTTAATGAAAAACTGTTTTTT
CASTGTAGQFNEKLFF
>TRBD2|NA|TRBV9|TRBJ2-7
TGTGCCAGCAGCGTAGATTCTAGCGGCTCGGGGGAGCAGTACTTC
CASSVDSSGSGEQYF
>TRBD1|NA|TRBV29-1|TRBJ1-6
TGCAGCGTTTGGACAGGGGAAAATTCACCCCTCCACTTT
CSVWTGENSPLHF
>NA|NA|TRBV6-5|TRBJ1-4
TGTGCCAGCAGTCCCACTGAGCTTCGTGAAAAACTGTTTTTT
CASSPTELREKLFF
>NA|NA|TRBV28|TRBJ2-7
TGTGCCAGCAGATTGACTAGAGAGGGGTACGAGCAGTACTTC
CASRLTREGYEQYF
>TRBD1|NA|TRBV6-5|TRBJ1-1
TGTGCCAGCAGCGCGGGACAGGCTTCTGAAGCTTTCTTT
CASSAGQASEAFF
>TRBD1|NA|TRBV6-6|TRBJ1-1
TGTGCCAGCACTCCGGGACAGGGGATTGATGAAGCTTTCTTT
CASTPGQGIDEAFF
>TRBD1|few|TRBV4-2|TRBJ2-4
TGTGCCAGCAGCCAAGATCCCCGGACAGGGCCCACCGGGAACATTCAGTACTTC
CASSQDPRTGPTGNIQYF
>TRBD1|NA|TRBV28|TRBJ2-2
TGTGCCAGCAGAATCGTGACAGGGACGAACACCGGGGAGCTGTTTTTT
CASRIVTGTNTGELFF
>TRBD1|NA|TRBV5-6|TRBJ2-5
TGTGCCAGCAGCACAGGGACAGGGAGTAGAGAGACCCAGTACTTC
CASSTGTGSRETQYF
>NA|NA|TRBV27|TRBJ2-2
TGTGCCAGCAGTTCACAGGAGAACACCGGGGAGCTGTTTTTT
CASSSQENTGELFF
>TRBD1|NA|TRBV6-4|TRBJ1-2
TGTGCCAGTTTCGACAGGGGGCCATACACCTTC
CASFDRGPYTF
>NA|NA|TRBV18|TRBJ2-7
TGTGCCAGCTCACCAAGGGGTGTAGGGGCCACAGTAGAGCAGTACTTC
CASSPRGVGATVEQYF
>NA|NA|TRBV19|TRBJ2-7
TGTGCCAGTAGTATTGGATACGAGCAGTACTTC
CASSIGYEQYF
>NA|NA|TRBV6-1|TRBJ1-2
TGTGCCAGCAGTGAGCCCGGGACACCCTATGGCTACACCTTC
CASSEPGTPYGYTF
>NA|NA|TRBV7-9|TRBJ2-2
TGTGCCAGCAGCTTCCTACCACATTTTAGCGGACCCCGCGGCGGGGAGCTGTTTTTT
CASSFLPHFSGPRGGELFF
>NA|NA|TRBV7-4|TRBJ2-6
TGTGCCAGCAGCGGCAGCTCACAAAGTCGGGCCAACGTCCTGACTTTC
CASSGSSQSRANVLTF
>NA|once|TRBV5-6|TRBJ1-1
TGTGCCAGCAGGACAGGATCCCTGAACACTGAAGCTTTCTTT
CASRTGSLNTEAFF
>TRBD1|NA|TRBV7-8|TRBJ2-1
TGTGCCAGCAGCTTAGTGGACAGGGGGTATGAGCAGTTCTTC
CASSLVDRGYEQFF
>NA|NA|TRBV5-6|TRBJ2-7
TGTGCCAGCAGCTTAGCGGGGACAGTCATCTACGAGCAGTACTTC
CASSLAGTVIYEQYF
>TRBD1|NA|TRBV5-1|TRBJ1-1
TGCGCCAGCAGCTTGGAGGGGGCTAACACTGAAGCTTTCTTT
CASSLEGANTEAFF
>NA|NA|TRBV29-1|TRBJ2-7
TGCAGCGGAGCCCTCCCGGGCGAGCAGTACTTC
CSGALPGEQYF
>NA|NA|TRBV7-9|TRBJ2-3
TGTGCCAGCAGCTTAGCGACGGCAGGTTCAGATACGCAGTATTTT
CASSLATAGSDTQYF
>NA|few|TRBV30|TRBJ1-5
TGTGCCTGGAGTAGGCAGAGCAATCAGCCCCAGCATTTT
CAWSRQSNQPQHF
>NA|NA|TRBV19|TRBJ1-3
TGTGCCAGTAGTACAGACGAGGCATGGGACACCATATATTTT
CASSTDEAWDTIYF
>NA|NA|TRBV5-3|TRBJ2-7
TGTGCCAGAAGCTTAAGTAATGACCGCTCCTACGAGCAGTACTTC
CARSLSNDRSYEQYF
>NA|NA|TRBV5-4|TRBJ2-1
TGTGCCAGCAGCGCCCCCCGGGACCGGGAAAATGAGCAGTTCTTC
CASSAPRDRENEQFF
>NA|NA|TRBV28|TRBJ1-2
TGTGCCAGCAGTTCAGGAGCGGGGGGACTCACCGGCTACACCTTC
CASSSGAGGLTGYTF
>NA|NA|TRBV9|TRBJ2-7
TGTGCCAGCAGCGTTCGGGGGAGTGGGTCCTACGAGCAGTACTTC
CASSVRGSGSYEQYF
>NA|few|TRBV7-8|TRBJ2-1
TGTGCCAGCAGCTTACGGCGGGTGTATTACAATGAGCAGTTCTTC
CASSLRRVYYNEQFF
>TRBD1|NA|TRBV2|TRBJ1-6
TGTGCCAGCAAAGGACAGGGGAATTCACCCCTCCACTTT
CASKGQGNSPLHF
>TRBD1|NA|TRBV18|TRBJ1-1
TGTGCCAGCTCACCTCAGGGGGAGAACACTGAAGCTTTCTTT
CASSPQGENTEAFF
>NA|NA|TRBV30|TRBJ2-3
TGTGCCTGGAGTTTGGGGAAAAGGTCTACCACAGATACGCAGTATTTT
CAWSLGKRSTTDTQYF